The sequence of this T cell receptor (beta chain) was determined in a study of T cell responses to AZD1222 COVID-19 vaccine. Clones were sequenced by immunoSEQ multiplex PCR, and TCRdb holds only the in-frame ones, with some missing. The sample carries around 130,000 clones, 91% recorded once. The V gene's germline CDR1 is SGHDT and CDR2 YYEEEE. This CDR3 is built from 15 residues. With 0 bases clipped from V and 8 bases from J, the junction kept 7 bases outside the gene matches. The source material was peripheral blood, sampled on day 0 of AZD1222 vaccination. The J gene is TRBJ1-2, the V gene TRBV5-6; 10 positions agree with TRBD1. The TCR originated in an adult in good health. CDR3 coding DNA: TGTGCCAGCAGCTTGGGATCGGGACAGGGGAGCGGCTACACCTTC. Translating it yields CASSLGSGQGSGYTF.